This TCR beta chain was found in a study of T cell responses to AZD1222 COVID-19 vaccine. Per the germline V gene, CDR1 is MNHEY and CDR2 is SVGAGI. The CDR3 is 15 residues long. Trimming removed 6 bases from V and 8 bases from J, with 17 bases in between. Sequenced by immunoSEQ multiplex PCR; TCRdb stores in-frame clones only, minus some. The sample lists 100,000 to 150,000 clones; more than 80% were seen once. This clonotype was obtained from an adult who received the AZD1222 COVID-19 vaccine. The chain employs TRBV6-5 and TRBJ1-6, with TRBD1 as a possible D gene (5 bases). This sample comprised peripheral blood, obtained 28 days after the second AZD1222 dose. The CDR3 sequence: CASRAESGTYSPLHF. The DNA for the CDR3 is TGTGCCAGCAGGGCCGAGTCTGGGACCTATTCACCCCTCCACTTT.